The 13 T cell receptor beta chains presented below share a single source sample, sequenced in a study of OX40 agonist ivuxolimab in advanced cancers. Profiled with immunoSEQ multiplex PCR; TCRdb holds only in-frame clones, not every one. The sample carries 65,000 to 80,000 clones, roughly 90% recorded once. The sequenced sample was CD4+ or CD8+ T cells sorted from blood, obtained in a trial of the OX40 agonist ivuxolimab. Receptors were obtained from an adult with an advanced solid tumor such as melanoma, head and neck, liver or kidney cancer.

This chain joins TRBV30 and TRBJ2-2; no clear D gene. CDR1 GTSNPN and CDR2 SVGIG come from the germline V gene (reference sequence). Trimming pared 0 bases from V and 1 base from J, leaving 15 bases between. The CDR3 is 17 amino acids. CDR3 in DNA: TGTGCCTGGAGTGTACGGTTCGGGTTCCGGAACACCGGGGAGCTGTTTTTT. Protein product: CAWSVRFGFRNTGELFF. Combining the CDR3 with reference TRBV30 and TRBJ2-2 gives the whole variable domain SQTIHQWPATLVQPVGSPLSLECTVEGTSNPNLYWYRQAAGRGLQLLFYSVGIGQISSEVPQNLSASRPQDRQFILSSKKLLLSDSGFYLCAWSVRFGFRNTGELFFGEGSRLTVL.

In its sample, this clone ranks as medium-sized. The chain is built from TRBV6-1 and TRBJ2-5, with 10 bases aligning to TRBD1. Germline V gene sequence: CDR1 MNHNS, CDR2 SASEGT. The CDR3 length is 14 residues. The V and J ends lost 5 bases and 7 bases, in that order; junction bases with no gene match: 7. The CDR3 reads CASSTWGTGVTQYF. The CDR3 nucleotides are TGTGCCAGCAGTACCTGGGGGACAGGGGTGACCCAGTACTTC.

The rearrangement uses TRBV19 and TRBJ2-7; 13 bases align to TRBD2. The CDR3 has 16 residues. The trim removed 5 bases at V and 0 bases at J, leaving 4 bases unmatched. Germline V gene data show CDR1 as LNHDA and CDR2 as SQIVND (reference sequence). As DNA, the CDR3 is TGTGCCAGTAGTCCGGGACTAGCGGGACTCTCCTACGAGCAGTACTTC. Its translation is CASSPGLAGLSYEQYF.

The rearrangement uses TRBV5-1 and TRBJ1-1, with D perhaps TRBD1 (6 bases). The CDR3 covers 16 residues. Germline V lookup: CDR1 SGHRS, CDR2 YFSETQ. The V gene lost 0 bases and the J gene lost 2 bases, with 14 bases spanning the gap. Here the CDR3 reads CASSLVGGAVNTEAFF. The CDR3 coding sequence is TGCGCCAGCAGCTTGGTTGGGGGCGCGGTAAACACTGAAGCTTTCTTT.

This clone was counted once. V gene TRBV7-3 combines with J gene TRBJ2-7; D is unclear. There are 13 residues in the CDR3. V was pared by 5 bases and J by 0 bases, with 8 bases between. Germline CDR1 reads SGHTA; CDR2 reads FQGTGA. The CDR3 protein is CASSPQSSYEQYF. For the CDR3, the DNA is TGTGCCAGCAGCCCCCAAAGCTCCTACGAGCAGTACTTC.

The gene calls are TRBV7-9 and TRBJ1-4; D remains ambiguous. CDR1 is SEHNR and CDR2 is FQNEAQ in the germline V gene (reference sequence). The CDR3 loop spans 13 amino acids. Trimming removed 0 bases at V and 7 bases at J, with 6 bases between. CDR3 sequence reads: CASSLAGSEKLFF. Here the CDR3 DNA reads TGTGCCAGCAGCTTAGCAGGTTCTGAAAAACTGTTTTTT. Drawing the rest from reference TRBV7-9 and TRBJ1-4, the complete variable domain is DTGVSQNPRHKITKRGQNVTFRCDPISEHNRLYWYRQTLGQGPEFLTYFQNEAQLEKSRLLSDRFSAERPKGSFSTLEIQRTEQGDSAMYLCASSLAGSEKLFFGSGTQLSVL.

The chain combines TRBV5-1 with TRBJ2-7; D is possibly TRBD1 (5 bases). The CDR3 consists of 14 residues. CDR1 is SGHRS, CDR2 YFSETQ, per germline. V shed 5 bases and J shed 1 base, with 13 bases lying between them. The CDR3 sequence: CASRLTTGSYEQYF. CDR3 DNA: TGCGCCAGCAGGCTGACAACAGGTTCCTACGAGCAGTACTTC.

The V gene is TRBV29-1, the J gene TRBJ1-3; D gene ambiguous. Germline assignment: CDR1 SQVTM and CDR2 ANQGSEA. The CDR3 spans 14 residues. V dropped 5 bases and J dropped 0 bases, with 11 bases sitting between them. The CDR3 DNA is TGCAGCGTTAATCCGGGAAACTCTGGAAACACCATATATTTT. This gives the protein CSVNPGNSGNTIYF.

CDR3 bases: TGTGCCAGCAGCTTGGCCGGGGGTCCCCACACCGGGGAGCTGTTTTTT. Its translation is CASSLAGGPHTGELFF. The chain uses TRBV5-4 and TRBJ2-2; the D gene is possibly TRBD2 (6 bases). Germline CDR1 SGHNT, CDR2 YYREEE (reference sequence). The CDR3 contains 16 residues. Trimming removed 0 bases from V and 3 bases from J, with 12 bases in between.

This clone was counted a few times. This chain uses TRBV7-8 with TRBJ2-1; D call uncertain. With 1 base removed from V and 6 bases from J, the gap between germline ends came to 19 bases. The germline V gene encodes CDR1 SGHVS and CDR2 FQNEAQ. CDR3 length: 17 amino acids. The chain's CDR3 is CASSLVSGSIGSNEQFF. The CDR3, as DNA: TGTGCCAGCAGCTTAGTTTCTGGCAGCATTGGGTCCAATGAGCAGTTCTTC.

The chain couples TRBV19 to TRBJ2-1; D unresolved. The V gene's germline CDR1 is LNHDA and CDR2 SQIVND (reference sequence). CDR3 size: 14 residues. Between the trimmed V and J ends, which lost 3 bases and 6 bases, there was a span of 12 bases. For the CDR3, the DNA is TGTGCCAGTAGTATGGGATTGGCGAGCAATGAGCAGTTCTTC. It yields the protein CASSMGLASNEQFF. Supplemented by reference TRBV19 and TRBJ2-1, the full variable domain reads DGGITQSPKYLFRKEGQNVTLSCEQNLNHDAMYWYRQDPGQGLRLIYYSQIVNDFQKGDIAEGYSVSREKKESFPLTVTSAQKNPTAFYLCASSMGLASNEQFFGPGTRLTVL.

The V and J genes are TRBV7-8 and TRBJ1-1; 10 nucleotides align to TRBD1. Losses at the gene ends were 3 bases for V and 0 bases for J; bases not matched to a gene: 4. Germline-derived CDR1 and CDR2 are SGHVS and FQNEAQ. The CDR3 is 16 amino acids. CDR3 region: CASSFGTGVLNTEAFF. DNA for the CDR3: TGTGCCAGCAGCTTCGGGACAGGGGTCCTGAACACTGAAGCTTTCTTT.

DNA of the CDR3: TGTGCCAGCAGTCCGCGGGGGGGCTACACCGGGGAGCTGTTTTTT. It encodes CASSPRGGYTGELFF. The rearrangement uses TRBV6-1 and TRBJ2-2; 9 nucleotides agree with TRBD2. This CDR3 has 15 residues. Trimming cost V 5 bases and J 3 bases; bases outside gene matches: 4. Germline assignment: CDR1 MNHNS and CDR2 SASEGT.